This is a list of T cell receptor beta chains from one sample in a study of beta chain features in type 1 diabetes. Profiled with immunoSEQ multiplex PCR; TCRdb holds only in-frame clones, not every one. The sample holds 350,000 to 450,000 clones; around 16% are singletons and the top ten take under 0.02%. The sample consisted of naive CD4+ T cells from blood. The receptors derive from a woman aged 18-29 years in good health. CDR3s include the opening cysteine and the closing phenylalanine or tryptophan. A D gene is named only where the DNA matches it firmly. Only part of the rows carry a size: once, few, many, or a class if the clone is expanded.

v_gene: TRBV6-5
j_gene: TRBJ1-5
abundance: .
len: 15
d_gene: TRBD1
CDR3nt: TGTGCCAGCAGACGGACAGGGGGTGGTAATCAGCCCCAGCATTTT
CDR3aa: CASRRTGGGNQPQHF

v_gene: TRBV7-3
j_gene: TRBJ2-1
abundance: .
len: 13
d_gene: .
CDR3nt: TGTGCCAGCAGCATGGGTAGCACCTATGAGCAGTTCTTC
CDR3aa: CASSMGSTYEQFF

v_gene: TRBV18
j_gene: TRBJ1-1
abundance: .
len: 12
d_gene: .
CDR3nt: TGTGCCAGCTCACCGAGGCTCACTGAAGCTTTCTTT
CDR3aa: CASSPRLTEAFF

v_gene: TRBV18
j_gene: TRBJ1-1
abundance: .
len: 13
d_gene: .
CDR3nt: TGTGCCAGCTCACTCACAGGGAACACTGAAGCTTTCTTT
CDR3aa: CASSLTGNTEAFF

v_gene: TRBV11-2
j_gene: TRBJ2-3
abundance: few
len: 13
d_gene: TRBD1
CDR3nt: TGTGCCAGCAGCTCGGTCCGGACAGGCGCAGGGGATTTT
CDR3aa: CASSSVRTGAGDF

v_gene: TRBV5-4
j_gene: TRBJ2-7
abundance: few
len: 17
d_gene: .
CDR3nt: TGTGCCAGCAGCTTGGCAACCTCCACCAGCGGAAGATACGAGCAGTACTTC
CDR3aa: CASSLATSTSGRYEQYF

v_gene: TRBV6-1
j_gene: TRBJ2-5
abundance: few
len: 16
d_gene: TRBD2
CDR3nt: TGTGCCAGCAGTGCCCGACTAGCGGGGGCCAGTGTGGGCCAGTACTTC
CDR3aa: CASSARLAGASVGQYF

v_gene: TRBV29-1
j_gene: TRBJ2-7
abundance: .
len: 10
d_gene: .
CDR3nt: TGCAGCGTTGGGAGCTACGAGCAGTACTTC
CDR3aa: CSVGSYEQYF

v_gene: TRBV15
j_gene: TRBJ2-3
abundance: .
len: 16
d_gene: .
CDR3nt: TGTGCCACCAGCTGGGTCCAAGGGGGGGCCACAGATACGCAGTATTTT
CDR3aa: CATSWVQGGATDTQYF

v_gene: TRBV9
j_gene: TRBJ1-3
abundance: few
len: 15
d_gene: TRBD1
CDR3nt: TGTGCCAGCAGCGTTGGGACAGGGCCTGGAAACACCATATATTTT
CDR3aa: CASSVGTGPGNTIYF

v_gene: TRBV7-9
j_gene: TRBJ1-2
abundance: few
len: 13
d_gene: .
CDR3nt: TGTGCCAGCAGCTTAGCGAGTCCTTATGGCTACACCTTC
CDR3aa: CASSLASPYGYTF

v_gene: TRBV19
j_gene: TRBJ2-7
abundance: .
len: 17
d_gene: TRBD2
CDR3nt: TGTGCCAGTAGTCCCTCGCGGGGGGGGAATCTCTACTACGAGCAGTACTTC
CDR3aa: CASSPSRGGNLYYEQYF

v_gene: TRBV7-9
j_gene: TRBJ1-4
abundance: .
len: 13
d_gene: .
CDR3nt: TGTGCCAGCAGCTCAGGGGCAACGGAAAAACTGTTTTTT
CDR3aa: CASSSGATEKLFF

v_gene: TRBV2
j_gene: TRBJ2-1
abundance: .
len: 15
d_gene: TRBD2
CDR3nt: TGTGCCAGCAGCGCCGAGCGGGGCACCTACAATGAGCAGTTCTTC
CDR3aa: CASSAERGTYNEQFF

v_gene: TRBV28
j_gene: TRBJ2-3
abundance: few
len: 15
d_gene: TRBD1
CDR3nt: TGTGCCAGTGAACAGGGGACGGTCGGGACAGATACGCAGTATTTT
CDR3aa: CASEQGTVGTDTQYF

v_gene: TRBV5-1
j_gene: TRBJ2-7
abundance: .
len: 16
d_gene: TRBD2
CDR3nt: TGCGCCAGCAGCTTGGGACATATTTCACTAGCGGACGAGCAGTACTTC
CDR3aa: CASSLGHISLADEQYF

v_gene: TRBV9
j_gene: TRBJ2-7
abundance: .
len: 14
d_gene: .
CDR3nt: TGTGCCAGCAGCGTAGATACTTCGGGGAGGGAGCAGTACTTC
CDR3aa: CASSVDTSGREQYF

v_gene: TRBV7-9
j_gene: TRBJ1-1
abundance: .
len: 14
d_gene: .
CDR3nt: TGTGCCAGCAGCCCATCGGGTGTGAGCACTGAAGCTTTCTTT
CDR3aa: CASSPSGVSTEAFF

v_gene: TRBV28
j_gene: TRBJ2-1
abundance: .
len: 16
d_gene: .
CDR3nt: TGTGCCAGCAGTACCTCGGGAGCCCCTTTTGGCCATGAGCAGTTCTTC
CDR3aa: CASSTSGAPFGHEQFF

v_gene: TRBV30
j_gene: TRBJ1-1
abundance: few
len: 14
d_gene: .
CDR3nt: TGTGCCTGGAGGCTACAGGGATGGGGCACTGAAGCTTTCTTT
CDR3aa: CAWRLQGWGTEAFF

v_gene: TRBV5-1
j_gene: TRBJ2-7
abundance: .
len: 13
d_gene: .
CDR3nt: TGCGCCAGCAGCTTGGTGGCGGATTACGAGCAGTACTTC
CDR3aa: CASSLVADYEQYF

v_gene: TRBV15
j_gene: TRBJ2-5
abundance: .
len: 13
d_gene: TRBD1
CDR3nt: TGTGCCACCAGCGGCACAGGGGGGGAGACCCAGTACTTC
CDR3aa: CATSGTGGETQYF

v_gene: TRBV5-1
j_gene: TRBJ1-2
abundance: few
len: 14
d_gene: TRBD1
CDR3nt: TGCGCCAGCAGCTCCCGACAGGGCCAGTTTGGCTACACCTTC
CDR3aa: CASSSRQGQFGYTF

v_gene: TRBV13
j_gene: TRBJ1-3
abundance: .
len: 13
d_gene: .
CDR3nt: TGTGCCAGCAGCTTCCAGAGTAAGACACGGGAGGATTTT
CDR3aa: CASSFQSKTREDF

v_gene: TRBV2
j_gene: TRBJ1-1
abundance: few
len: 13
d_gene: .
CDR3nt: TGTGCCAGCAGTGGGAGAGCGAACACTGAAGCTTTCTTT
CDR3aa: CASSGRANTEAFF

v_gene: TRBV12-5
j_gene: TRBJ2-1
abundance: few
len: 14
d_gene: .
CDR3nt: TGTGCTAGTGGTTCGCAACTCCCCTACAATGAGCAGTTCTTC
CDR3aa: CASGSQLPYNEQFF

v_gene: TRBV13
j_gene: TRBJ2-7
abundance: few
len: 16
d_gene: .
CDR3nt: TGTGCCAGCAGCTTAGGCGGGGTAGCGATCCTCTACGAGCAGTACTTC
CDR3aa: CASSLGGVAILYEQYF

v_gene: TRBV7-9
j_gene: TRBJ2-3
abundance: .
len: 18
d_gene: .
CDR3nt: TGTGCCAGCAGCTTAGTCGAGTGGGGCAGGGGCGGCACAGATACGCAGTATTTT
CDR3aa: CASSLVEWGRGGTDTQYF

v_gene: TRBV28
j_gene: TRBJ2-4
abundance: .
len: 13
d_gene: TRBD1
CDR3nt: TGTGCCAGCAGCCTAGTGGGACAGAGTATTCAGTACTTC
CDR3aa: CASSLVGQSIQYF

v_gene: TRBV20-1
j_gene: TRBJ2-7
abundance: .
len: 11
d_gene: .
CDR3nt: TGCAGTGCTAGACAGACCTACGAGCAGTACTTC
CDR3aa: CSARQTYEQYF

v_gene: TRBV4-3
j_gene: TRBJ2-1
abundance: few
len: 21
d_gene: .
CDR3nt: TGCGCCAGCAGCCAAGGGAGAGGTAGTAACTACCGGCCGCGCTCCTACAATGAGCAGTTCTTC
CDR3aa: CASSQGRGSNYRPRSYNEQFF

v_gene: TRBV2
j_gene: TRBJ1-1
abundance: .
len: 12
d_gene: .
CDR3nt: TGTGCCAACAAGGACAGGAACACTGAAGCTTTCTTT
CDR3aa: CANKDRNTEAFF

v_gene: TRBV20-1
j_gene: TRBJ1-1
abundance: .
len: 8
d_gene: .
CDR3nt: TGCCGGCCGGGAGAAGCTTTCTTT
CDR3aa: CRPGEAFF

v_gene: TRBV7-9
j_gene: TRBJ2-5
abundance: few
len: 12
d_gene: .
CDR3nt: TGTGCCAGCAGCTCCAGGGCAGAGACCCAGTACTTC
CDR3aa: CASSSRAETQYF

v_gene: TRBV28
j_gene: TRBJ2-1
abundance: .
len: 17
d_gene: TRBD2
CDR3nt: TGTGCCAGCACCCCCTCCGGCGTGCGGGGGTCCTACAATGAGCAGTTCTTC
CDR3aa: CASTPSGVRGSYNEQFF

v_gene: TRBV18
j_gene: TRBJ2-7
abundance: few
len: 14
d_gene: TRBD2
CDR3nt: TGTGCCAGCTCACCACCGGGACTAGCCCACGAGCAGTACTTC
CDR3aa: CASSPPGLAHEQYF

v_gene: TRBV9
j_gene: TRBJ2-1
abundance: .
len: 15
d_gene: TRBD2
CDR3nt: TGTGCCAGCAGCGTCACTAGCGCCTACTACAATGAGCAGTTCTTC
CDR3aa: CASSVTSAYYNEQFF

v_gene: TRBV5-4
j_gene: TRBJ1-1
abundance: .
len: 14
d_gene: .
CDR3nt: TGTGCCAGCAGCTTGGACAACGAGGGCACTGAAGCTTTCTTT
CDR3aa: CASSLDNEGTEAFF

v_gene: TRBV30
j_gene: TRBJ1-5
abundance: few
len: 18
d_gene: TRBD1
CDR3nt: TGTGCCTGGAGTAGTTCCCGGGACAGACGGTATAGCAATCAGCCCCAGCATTTT
CDR3aa: CAWSSSRDRRYSNQPQHF

v_gene: TRBV9
j_gene: TRBJ1-1
abundance: .
len: 15
d_gene: .
CDR3nt: TGTGCCAGCAGCGTTTCAGGGTTTCGGGACACTGAAGCTTTCTTT
CDR3aa: CASSVSGFRDTEAFF

v_gene: TRBV30
j_gene: TRBJ2-3
abundance: few
len: 13
d_gene: .
CDR3nt: TGTGCCTGGATGTCCTCGAGCACAGATACGCAGTATTTT
CDR3aa: CAWMSSSTDTQYF

v_gene: TRBV5-1
j_gene: TRBJ2-5
abundance: .
len: 14
d_gene: .
CDR3nt: TGCGCCAGCGGGAGGACGGGGGAGCAAGAGACCCAGTACTTC
CDR3aa: CASGRTGEQETQYF

v_gene: TRBV5-1
j_gene: TRBJ2-5
abundance: .
len: 16
d_gene: TRBD2
CDR3nt: TGCGCCAGCAGCTTGGCGGGACTAGCGGGCCAAGAGACCCAGTACTTC
CDR3aa: CASSLAGLAGQETQYF

v_gene: TRBV7-9
j_gene: TRBJ2-5
abundance: .
len: 15
d_gene: .
CDR3nt: TGTGCCAGCAGTTTTGGGCAGGGGGGCCGGGAGACCCAGTACTTC
CDR3aa: CASSFGQGGRETQYF

v_gene: TRBV7-8
j_gene: TRBJ2-1
abundance: few
len: 18
d_gene: TRBD2
CDR3nt: TGTGCCAGCAGCTTCCGAAGTAGCGGGAGGGCCAGTTACAATGAGCAGTTCTTC
CDR3aa: CASSFRSSGRASYNEQFF

v_gene: TRBV18
j_gene: TRBJ1-5
abundance: few
len: 17
d_gene: .
CDR3nt: TGTGCCAGCTCAGAATTGACTAGTTTGCTAAATAATCAGCCCCAGCATTTT
CDR3aa: CASSELTSLLNNQPQHF

v_gene: TRBV11-2
j_gene: TRBJ1-1
abundance: few
len: 14
d_gene: .
CDR3nt: TGTGCCAGCAGCGCTCCCCGGGGGAGAGCTGAAGCTTTCTTT
CDR3aa: CASSAPRGRAEAFF

v_gene: TRBV13
j_gene: TRBJ1-1
abundance: few
len: 13
d_gene: .
CDR3nt: TGTGCCAGCAGCCCCCCTGTGAGCACTGAAGCTTTCTTT
CDR3aa: CASSPPVSTEAFF

v_gene: TRBV28
j_gene: TRBJ2-7
abundance: .
len: 13
d_gene: .
CDR3nt: TGTGCCAGCAGTTCAATCAACTACTACGAGCAGTACTTC
CDR3aa: CASSSINYYEQYF

v_gene: TRBV29-1
j_gene: TRBJ2-5
abundance: few
len: 14
d_gene: TRBD2
CDR3nt: TGCAGCGTTGCACTAGCGGGAAGCGAGGAGACCCAGTACTTC
CDR3aa: CSVALAGSEETQYF